This TCR beta chain stems from a study of blood T cells in healthy people across ages. Comment on this clonotype: Its antigen is not known.

Then a second PCR, running roughly 6 to 12 cycles, was carried out with a sample-barcoded 5' primer and a J-beta primer mix. There were at least 3 million CDR3-containing paired-end reads obtained from each sample. TCRdb ran MiXCR on the 5' RACE reads and lists one entry per CDR3 protein. This table has around 710,000 distinct CDR3 sequences, about 42% appearing once. Study observations and caveats: Versus aged donors, long-lived donors had higher diversity and more naive CD4+ cells.

Ten milliliters of peripheral blood were drawn from each donor. PBMCs were isolated at a quantity of at least 6.5 million per sample. Sequencing used blood. The receptor's source is an older woman in good health.

DNA of the CDR3: TGTGCCAGCAGCTCCGACAGGGGTAAAAACTCCTACGAGCAGTACTTC. It codes for CASSSDRGKNSYEQYF. The chain employs TRBV5-4 and TRBJ2-7, with TRBD1 matching 8 bases. This CDR3 comprises 16 residues. J gave up 0 bases and V 3 bases, and 8 bases lay outside the gene matches. Germline-derived CDR1 and CDR2 are SGHNT and YYREEE (reference sequence).